This record looks at one TCR beta chain sequence and its context. Its cognate antigen is unknown. The data were obtained in a study of CD8+CD57+ T cells in acquired aplastic anemia. V lost 10 bases and J lost 4; bases outside the gene matches: 14. This CDR3 is 15 amino acids long. CDR1 and CDR2 (germline): SGDLS, YYNGEE. Genomic DNA templated the TCR beta VDJ and CDR3 profiling. Using its own MiXCR run on the reads, TCRdb lists one record per CDR3 protein. This sample yields over 250,000 distinct CDR3 sequences, of which around three fifths are seen a single time; roughly 1.2% belongs to the top ten. Whoever was chosen for sequencing had shown CD8+CD57+ cell expansion by flow cytometry. None of the patients had been given any therapy when their blood was sampled. General study results and limits: In common between the patients and the controls were more than 25 CD8+ CDR3 sequences.

V is TRBV9 and J is TRBJ2-3, with 8 positions matching TRBD1. Sequencing input: sorted CD4+, CD8+, or CD8+CD57+ T cells (not recorded which) from PBMCs. The origin of this receptor is a human donor with aplastic anemia. The CDR3 sequence: CASGAGQGGADTQYF. The CDR3 bases are TGTGCCTCCGGGGCCGGACAGGGAGGAGCAGATACGCAGTATTTT.